Listed below are T cell receptor beta chains from one sample, sequenced in a study of control samples from healthy donors and cancer patients. Measured with immunoSEQ multiplex PCR; TCRdb has only the in-frame clones, and not every one. The sample holds about 86,000 clones, roughly 89% seen once. Sequencing was done on a sample of PBMCs. The source of these receptors is a woman in her forties or fifties with colorectal cancer. Each CDR3 is given with its conserved first and last residue. A D gene is named only where the DNA matches it firmly. Not every row has a clone size; where given, it reads once, few, many or a size class.

j_call v_call d_call clone_size cdr3_aa cdr3_nt
TRBJ1-5 TRBV28 . . CASSTLGQPQHF TGTGCCAGCAGCACTTTGGGACAGCCCCAGCATTTT
TRBJ1-4 TRBV2 . . CASSPFREEKLFF TGTGCCAGCAGCCCCTTTCGAGAAGAAAAACTGTTTTTT
TRBJ1-1 TRBV30 . . CAWSRQGLTEAFF TGTGCCTGGAGTAGGCAGGGGTTAACTGAAGCTTTCTTT
TRBJ1-2 TRBV6-5 TRBD1 few CASRAGTGGRGGYTF TGTGCCAGCAGGGCCGGGACAGGGGGCCGCGGTGGCTACACCTTC
TRBJ2-5 TRBV5-8 . few CANRNRGSGETQYF TGTGCCAACAGGAATAGGGGGTCCGGGGAGACCCAGTACTTC
TRBJ1-3 TRBV2 . . CASSFGGPQGGGNTIYF TGTGCCAGCAGTTTCGGTGGTCCGCAGGGTGGCGGAAACACCATATATTTT
TRBJ2-1 TRBV7-3 . . CASSLSLHNEQFF TGTGCCAGCAGCTTATCCCTGCACAATGAGCAGTTCTTC
TRBJ1-6 TRBV3-1/TRBV3-2 . . CASSQDLATTGDSPLHF TGTGCCAGCAGCCAAGATCTAGCTACTACCGGGGATTCACCCCTCCACTTT
TRBJ1-6 TRBV19 . . CASSIASFSSPLHF TGTGCCAGTAGTATTGCCAGTTTCTCTTCACCCCTCCACTTT
TRBJ2-6 TRBV19 TRBD1 . CASSGDPPPGTGGSGANVLTF TGTGCCAGTAGTGGAGATCCCCCCCCCGGGACAGGGGGATCTGGGGCCAACGTCCTGACTTTC
TRBJ2-1 TRBV6-5 . . CASSYFGEQFF .
TRBJ1-3 TRBV4-3 TRBD1 few CASSRGQGNGNTIYF TGCGCCAGCAGCCGTGGACAGGGTAACGGAAACACCATATATTTT
TRBJ2-3 TRBV5-8 . . CASSSGWGNTDTQYF TGTGCCAGCAGCAGTGGATGGGGTAACACAGATACGCAGTATTTT
TRBJ2-1 TRBV6-5 . . CASGALNEQFF TGTGCCAGCGGGGCTCTCAATGAGCAGTTCTTC
TRBJ1-4 TRBV9 . . CASSVGTARYEKLFF TGTGCCAGCAGCGTAGGGACAGCGAGGTATGAAAAACTGTTTTTT
TRBJ2-1 TRBV24-1 . . CATSDLTSHEQFF TGTGCCACCAGTGATTTGACGTCTCATGAGCAGTTCTTC
TRBJ1-3 TRBV10-2 TRBD1 . CASSEQGTGNTIYF TGCGCCAGCAGTGAACAGGGGACTGGAAACACCATATATTTT
TRBJ1-5 TRBV15 . . CATSRDNQPQHF TGTGCCACCAGCAGGGACAATCAGCCCCAGCATTTT
TRBJ1-1 TRBV3-1/TRBV3-2 . . CASSQDLGLSEAFF TGTGCCAGCAGCCAAGATCTTGGGTTATCTGAAGCTTTCTTT
TRBJ1-5 TRBV3-1/TRBV3-2 . . CASSQGGGNQPQHF TGTGCCAGCAGCCAAGGAGGGGGCAATCAGCCCCAGCATTTT
TRBJ2-2 TRBV2 . . CATNSGNLGGELFF TGTGCCACTAATAGCGGAAATTTAGGCGGGGAGCTGTTTTTT
TRBJ1-1 TRBV2 TRBD1 few CASSERGQQNTEAFF TGTGCCAGCAGCGAAAGGGGACAGCAGAACACTGAAGCTTTCTTT
TRBJ1-4 TRBV2 . . CASSRDISGEKLFF TGTGCCAGCAGTAGGGACATCTCAGGTGAAAAACTGTTTTTT